The 26 T cell receptor beta chains below come from one sample, sequenced in a study of blood T cell repertoires in COVID-19 (TCRdb year 2020). Library creation used the immunoSEQ multiplex PCR assay. TCRdb stores this immuneACCESS table with in-frame sequences only. Part of the clones is absent; in the studies checked, under half of the shortfall reflects unresolved V genes, and no reason is known for the rest. This sample has 32,000 or so clones in its table, and about 90% of those were observed once. Roughly 2.1% of the sample is held by the ten biggest clonotypes. Source material: peripheral blood. Receptors originate from a middle-aged man with active or convalescent COVID-19.

The chain combines TRBV30 with TRBJ1-4; no definite D call. Germline V gives CDR1 GTSNPN, CDR2 SVGIG (reference sequence). The CDR3 has 11 residues. Trimming took off 0 bases at V and 7 bases at J, with 3 bases between the two ends. In DNA, the CDR3 is TGTGCCTGGAGTGTGAGTGAAAAACTGTTTTTT. It encodes CAWSVSEKLFF.

CDR3 loop: CASSPNGGDGETQYF. The CDR3 nucleotides are TGTGCCAGCAGCCCAAATGGCGGGGATGGGGAGACCCAGTACTTC. This chain links TRBV7-6 with TRBJ2-5, with D perhaps TRBD2 (6 bases). The ends were cut back, 5 bases at V and 5 bases at J, with 18 bases in the middle. This CDR3 comprises 15 residues. Looked up from germline, CDR1 is SGHVS and CDR2 is FNYEAQ. The full variable domain, completed using reference TRBV7-6 and TRBJ2-5, is GAGVSQSPRYKVTKRGQDVALRCDPISGHVSLYWYRQALGQGPEFLTYFNYEAQQDKSGLPNDRFSAERPEGSISTLTIQRTEQRDSAMYRCASSPNGGDGETQYFGPGTRLLVL.

This clone was observed once. The chain employs TRBV27 and TRBJ1-3; 9 bases are shared with TRBD1. The CDR3 consists of 14 residues. CDR1 is MNHEY and CDR2 is SMNVEV in the germline V gene (reference sequence). Losses at the gene ends were 4 bases for V and 9 bases for J; bases not matched to a gene: 7. The CDR3 loop is CASSSAGTGTTIYF. CDR3 coding DNA: TGTGCCAGCAGTTCGGCCGGGACAGGGACCACCATATATTTT.

J is TRBJ2-1 and V is TRBV19; 8 bases line up with TRBD2. V lost 1 base, J lost 7 bases, and 3 bases stayed unmatched. Looked up from germline, CDR1 is LNHDA and CDR2 is SQIVND (reference sequence). The length of the CDR3 is 14 residues. CDR3 sequence reads: CASSIGRGGNEQFF. In DNA form, the CDR3 reads TGTGCCAGTAGTATAGGCCGGGGGGGGAATGAGCAGTTCTTC. Using reference TRBV19 and TRBJ2-1 for the parts outside the CDR3, the full variable domain is DGGITQSPKYLFRKEGQNVTLSCEQNLNHDAMYWYRQDPGQGLRLIYYSQIVNDFQKGDIAEGYSVSREKKESFPLTVTSAQKNPTAFYLCASSIGRGGNEQFFGPGTRLTVL.

The chain has TRBV2 and TRBJ2-2, with D tentatively TRBD1 (5 bases). The CDR3 is made up of 13 amino acids. Trimming took 11 bases from V and 7 from J, leaving 17 bases between them. Germline V lookup: CDR1 SNHLY, CDR2 FYNNEI. CDR3 amino acids: CASRAPQGGELFF. DNA of the CDR3: TGTGCCTCCCGGGCCCCGCAGGGCGGGGAGCTGTTTTTT.

The chain links TRBV28 to TRBJ1-1, with D hard to call. CDR3 size: 15 residues. The germline gives CDR1 MDHEN, CDR2 SYDVKM. Trimming pared 4 bases from V and 0 bases from J, leaving 12 bases between. In DNA, the CDR3 is TGTGCCAGCAGTTCCCCCGCTAGATTGAACACTGAAGCTTTCTTT. Translated: CASSSPARLNTEAFF. Using reference TRBV28 and TRBJ1-1 for the parts outside the CDR3, the full variable domain is DVKVTQSSRYLVKRTGEKVFLECVQDMDHENMFWYRQDPGLGLRLIYFSYDVKMKEKGDIPEGYSVSREKKERFSLILESASTNQTSMYLCASSSPARLNTEAFFGQGTRLTVV.

This clone appeared once. The CDR3 DNA reads TGTGCCATCAGGGATAAGACAGGGGCAGATACGCAGTATTTT. It yields the protein CAIRDKTGADTQYF. The chain has TRBV10-3 and TRBJ2-3; 8 nucleotides line up with TRBD1. The CDR3 length is 14 residues. The ends lost 6 bases at V and 4 bases at J; junction bases unmatched: 6. The germline gives CDR1 ENHRY, CDR2 SYGVKD.

The V and J genes are TRBV4-3 and TRBJ2-6, with D perhaps matching TRBD1 (6 bases). The ends were cut back, 0 bases at V and 1 base at J, with 13 bases in the middle. This CDR3 contains 18 residues. Germline V gives CDR1 LGHNA, CDR2 YSLEER. Here the CDR3 reads CASSQDARGSSGANVLTF. The CDR3 DNA reads as TGCGCCAGCAGCCAAGACGCAAGGGGGTCTTCTGGGGCCAACGTCCTGACTTTC.

The CDR3 coding sequence is TGTGCCAGCAGTTCCCTGCGTAGCGGGAGGGCCGGAAACATTCAGTACTTC. Protein sequence: CASSSLRSGRAGNIQYF. V gene TRBV28 combines with J gene TRBJ2-4; 11 nucleotides match TRBD2. The CDR3 totals 17 residues. J gave up 6 bases and V 4 bases, and 11 bases lay outside the gene matches. In germline, CDR1 is MDHEN, CDR2 SYDVKM. Full variable domain (rest looked up from reference TRBV28 and TRBJ2-4): DVKVTQSSRYLVKRTGEKVFLECVQDMDHENMFWYRQDPGLGLRLIYFSYDVKMKEKGDIPEGYSVSREKKERFSLILESASTNQTSMYLCASSSLRSGRAGNIQYFGAGTRLSVL.

The CDR3 loop is CASSLAGELFF. The CDR3 nucleotides read TGTGCCAGCTCCCTCGCCGGGGAGCTGTTTTTT. The chain combines TRBV11-2 with TRBJ2-2; D is ambiguous. Looked up from germline, CDR1 is SGHAT and CDR2 is FQNNGV. This CDR3 is 11 amino acids long. Trimming removed 8 bases at V and 6 bases at J, with 7 bases between.

V usage is TRBV5-1 and J usage is TRBJ2-1, with D perhaps TRBD1 (7 bases). The CDR3 spans 20 residues. V lost 0 bases, J lost 1 base, and 23 bases lay in between. Germline V gene sequence: CDR1 SGHRS, CDR2 YFSETQ. The CDR3 sequence is CASSLEGQRLVGVSYNEQFF. CDR3 sequence (DNA): TGCGCCAGCAGCTTGGAGGGACAGAGACTAGTTGGGGTGTCCTACAATGAGCAGTTCTTC.

The rearrangement joins TRBV5-5 to TRBJ2-1, with D possibly TRBD1 on 6 matching bases. V lost 5 bases and J 6 bases, leaving 27 bases between the germline ends. Germline V gene data show CDR1 as SGHKS and CDR2 as YYEKEE (reference sequence). The CDR3 totals 18 residues. The CDR3 DNA follows: TGTGCCAGCAGTTTTCACACAAACGGGACAATCCTCCTCAATGAGCAGTTCTTC. This sequence encodes CASSFHTNGTILLNEQFF.

The CDR3 reads CASGEGGATLHYEKLFF. The CDR3 DNA reads as TGTGCCAGCGGCGAAGGGGGGGCGACGCTACATTATGAAAAACTGTTTTTT. The rearrangement uses TRBV27 and TRBJ1-4; D is possibly TRBD1 (6 bases). The V gene lost 8 bases and the J gene lost 6 bases, with 25 bases spanning the gap. Germline lookup yields CDR1 MNHEY and CDR2 SMNVEV (reference sequence). This CDR3 spans 17 amino acids.

This clone was observed a few times. The chain combines TRBV11-2 with TRBJ2-3; 7 nucleotides agree with TRBD2. The CDR3 is 17 amino acids. Per the germline V gene, CDR1 is SGHAT and CDR2 is FQNNGV. V gave up 5 bases and J gave up 6 bases; unmatched junction bases: 17. For the CDR3, the DNA is TGTGCCAGCAGCCGAGAAATAGGGCGGGGGATCCGGGATACGCAGTATTTT. Translating it yields CASSREIGRGIRDTQYF. Full variable domain (rest looked up from reference TRBV11-2 and TRBJ2-3): EAGVAQSPRYKIIEKRQSVAFWCNPISGHATLYWYQQILGQGPKLLIQFQNNGVVDDSQLPKDRFSAERLKGVDSTLKIQPAKLEDSAVYLCASSREIGRGIRDTQYFGPGTRLTVL.

J is TRBJ2-5 and V is TRBV28; D is possibly TRBD1 (6 bases). Germline V lookup: CDR1 MDHEN, CDR2 SYDVKM. The germline V and J ends were trimmed by 3 bases and 4 bases, with 9 bases remaining between them. CDR3 length equals 13 residues. CDR3 amino acids: CASSFSRGETQYF. Here the CDR3 DNA reads TGTGCCAGCAGTTTCAGCAGGGGAGAGACCCAGTACTTC.

The gene calls are TRBV14 and TRBJ2-7, with D perhaps matching TRBD2 (9 bases). The germline V and J ends were trimmed by 5 bases and 0 bases, with 26 bases remaining between them. The CDR3 totals 19 residues. Per the germline V gene, CDR1 is SGHDN and CDR2 is FVKESK. The DNA for the CDR3 is TGTGCCAGCAGCACCCCAGGGGGCTCAGCTAGCGGGATCTCCTACGAGCAGTACTTC. It translates to CASSTPGGSASGISYEQYF.

The chain employs TRBV10-3 and TRBJ2-1; 10 bases agree with TRBD1. CDR3 size: 15 residues. Germline-derived CDR1 and CDR2 are ENHRY and SYGVKD. V was pared by 2 bases and J by 6 bases, with 4 bases of the junction left unmatched. DNA of the CDR3: TGTGCCATCAGTGAGGCCGGGACAGGGGTCAATGAGCAGTTCTTC. It translates to CAISEAGTGVNEQFF.

This sequence joins TRBV6-2 or TRBV6-3 and TRBJ2-3; D is unresolved. From germline, CDR1 is MNHEY and CDR2 SVGEGT. V lost 4 bases, J lost 1 base, and 12 bases lay in between. The CDR3 is 15 residues long. The DNA of the CDR3 is TGTGCCAGCAGTTTGCAATTGTGGCGCACAGATACGCAGTATTTT. This codes for CASSLQLWRTDTQYF.

This chain connects TRBV11-2 to TRBJ1-3; D is ambiguous. From germline, CDR1 is SGHAT and CDR2 FQNNGV. The length of the CDR3 is 15 residues. V gave up 0 bases and J gave up 8 bases, with 14 bases separating them. CDR3: CASSLDLSRRDTIYF. DNA for the CDR3: TGTGCCAGCAGCTTAGATCTGTCCCGGAGGGACACCATATATTTT.

The J gene is TRBJ2-7, the V gene TRBV7-8; tentatively, D is TRBD2 (6 bases). Germline V gene lookup returns CDR1 SGHVS and CDR2 FQNEAQ. Trimming stripped 0 bases from V and 4 bases from J, with 10 bases between. The CDR3 has 14 residues. The CDR3 loop reads CASSLAGGPYEQYF. The CDR3 DNA reads TGTGCCAGCAGCTTAGCGGGAGGCCCTTACGAGCAGTACTTC.

V usage is TRBV28 and J usage is TRBJ2-7, with TRBD1 matching 9 bases. The germline gives CDR1 MDHEN, CDR2 SYDVKM. CDR3 length equals 16 residues. V lost 2 bases, J lost 4 bases, and 9 bases stayed unmatched. CDR3 region: CASSLPGQGKIYEQYF. The CDR3 nucleotides are TGTGCCAGCAGTTTACCCGGACAGGGGAAAATTTACGAGCAGTACTTC.

The V call is TRBV3-1 (or the pseudogene TRBV3-2), the J call TRBJ2-7; TRBD1 agrees at 9 bases. Looked up from germline, CDR1 is LGHDT and CDR2 is YNNKEL (reference sequence). The CDR3 loop spans 20 amino acids. Unmatched junction bases numbered 17, after V lost 0 bases and J lost 2 bases. The CDR3, as DNA: TGTGCCAGCAGCCAAGATCTTGTTTTTCTTGGGACAGGGTCAACCTACGAGCAGTACTTC. Its protein is CASSQDLVFLGTGSTYEQYF.

This clone was counted once. The gene calls are TRBV7-9 and TRBJ2-1; 8 nucleotides match TRBD2. The germline gives CDR1 SEHNR, CDR2 FQNEAQ (reference sequence). The CDR3 is 18 amino acids. V lost 5 bases and J lost 0; bases outside the gene matches: 12. CDR3 amino acids: CASSPPASGLGSYNEQFF. CDR3 nucleotide sequence: TGTGCCAGCAGCCCCCCGGCTAGCGGGCTAGGCTCCTACAATGAGCAGTTCTTC.

The chain carries TRBV2 and TRBJ2-5; 7 positions match TRBD1. Losses at the gene ends were 7 bases for V and 2 bases for J; bases not matched to a gene: 4. From germline, CDR1 is SNHLY and CDR2 FYNNEI. This CDR3 has 13 residues. CDR3 protein: CASNGQVQETQYF. The CDR3 DNA reads as TGTGCCAGCAACGGACAGGTACAAGAGACCCAGTACTTC.

The rearrangement uses TRBV27 and TRBJ2-7; no clear D gene. CDR3 length equals 14 residues. V was cut by 4 bases and J by 7 bases, with 17 bases left in between. Germline V CDR1 and CDR2: MNHEY, SMNVEV (reference sequence). The CDR3 bases are TGTGCCAGCAGTTCTCTACCCCACCGTTGGGAGCAGTACTTC. As protein: CASSSLPHRWEQYF.

This rearrangement joins TRBV5-1 to TRBJ2-3; D gene uncertain. Trimming left V 7 bases short and J 2 bases short, with 11 bases between. CDR3 size: 13 residues. Germline lookup yields CDR1 SGHRS and CDR2 YFSETQ. CDR3 residues: CASQSADTDTQYF. CDR3 nucleotides: TGCGCCAGCCAGAGCGCCGACACAGATACGCAGTATTTT.